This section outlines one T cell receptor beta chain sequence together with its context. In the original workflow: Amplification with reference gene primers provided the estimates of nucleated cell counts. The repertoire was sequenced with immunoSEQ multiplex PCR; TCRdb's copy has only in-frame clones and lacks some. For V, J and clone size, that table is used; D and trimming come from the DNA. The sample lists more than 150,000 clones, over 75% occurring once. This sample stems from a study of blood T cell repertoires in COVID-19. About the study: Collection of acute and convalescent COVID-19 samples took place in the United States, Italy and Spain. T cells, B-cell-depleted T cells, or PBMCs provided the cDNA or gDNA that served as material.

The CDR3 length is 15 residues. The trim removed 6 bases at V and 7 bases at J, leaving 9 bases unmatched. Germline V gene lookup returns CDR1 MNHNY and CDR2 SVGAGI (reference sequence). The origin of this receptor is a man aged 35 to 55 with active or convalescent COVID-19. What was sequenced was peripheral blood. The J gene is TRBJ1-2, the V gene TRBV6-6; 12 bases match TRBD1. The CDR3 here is CASSRPGQGAVGYTF. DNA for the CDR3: TGTGCCAGCAGCCGACCGGGACAGGGGGCGGTTGGCTACACCTTC.